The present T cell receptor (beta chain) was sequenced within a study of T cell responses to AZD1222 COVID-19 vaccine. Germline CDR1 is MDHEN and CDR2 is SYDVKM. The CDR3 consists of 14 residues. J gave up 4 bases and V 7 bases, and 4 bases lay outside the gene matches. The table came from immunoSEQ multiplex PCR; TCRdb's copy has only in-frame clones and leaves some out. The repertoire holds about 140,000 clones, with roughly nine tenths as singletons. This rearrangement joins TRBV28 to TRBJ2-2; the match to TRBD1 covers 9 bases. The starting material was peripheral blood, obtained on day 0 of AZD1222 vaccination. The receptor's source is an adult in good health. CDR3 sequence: CASNTDRGTGELFF. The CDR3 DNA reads TGTGCCAGCAACACGGACAGGGGCACCGGGGAGCTGTTTTTT.